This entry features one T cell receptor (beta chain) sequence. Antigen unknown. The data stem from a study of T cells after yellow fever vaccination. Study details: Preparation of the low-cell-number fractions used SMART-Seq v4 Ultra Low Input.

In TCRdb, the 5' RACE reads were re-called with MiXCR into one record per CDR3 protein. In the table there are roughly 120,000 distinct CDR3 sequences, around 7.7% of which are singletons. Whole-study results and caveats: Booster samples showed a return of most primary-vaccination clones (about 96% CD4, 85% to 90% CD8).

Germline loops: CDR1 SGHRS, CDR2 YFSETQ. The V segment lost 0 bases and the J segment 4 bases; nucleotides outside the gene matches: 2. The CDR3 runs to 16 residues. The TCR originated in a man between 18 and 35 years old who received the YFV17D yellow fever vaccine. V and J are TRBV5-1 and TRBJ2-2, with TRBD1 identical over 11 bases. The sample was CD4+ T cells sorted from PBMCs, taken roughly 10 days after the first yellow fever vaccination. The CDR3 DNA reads TGCGCCAGCAGCTTGGAAGGGACAGGGGGCACCGGGGAGCTGTTTTTT. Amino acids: CASSLEGTGGTGELFF.